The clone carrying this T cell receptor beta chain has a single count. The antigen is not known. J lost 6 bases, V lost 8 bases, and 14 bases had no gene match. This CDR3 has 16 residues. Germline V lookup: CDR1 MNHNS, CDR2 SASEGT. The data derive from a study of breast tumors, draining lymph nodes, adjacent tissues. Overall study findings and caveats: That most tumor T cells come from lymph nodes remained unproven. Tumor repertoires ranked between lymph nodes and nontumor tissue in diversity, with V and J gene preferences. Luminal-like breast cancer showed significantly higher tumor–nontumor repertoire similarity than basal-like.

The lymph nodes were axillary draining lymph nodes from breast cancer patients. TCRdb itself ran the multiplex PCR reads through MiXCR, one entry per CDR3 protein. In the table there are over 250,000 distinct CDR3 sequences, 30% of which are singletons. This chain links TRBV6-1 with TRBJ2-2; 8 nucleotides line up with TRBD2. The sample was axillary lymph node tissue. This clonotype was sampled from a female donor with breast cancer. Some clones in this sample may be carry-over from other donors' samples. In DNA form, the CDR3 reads TGTGCCAGCCGCCTAATTGGGCTAGCGGGTTCCGGGGAGCTGTTTTTT. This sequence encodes CASRLIGLAGSGELFF.